This T cell receptor beta chain came from a study of blood T cell repertoires in COVID-19. Turning to the study itself: Sources were T cells, B-cell-depleted T cells, or PBMCs; the material itself was cDNA or gDNA.

The CDR3 is 13 amino acids. Germline loops: CDR1 LGHDT, CDR2 YNNKEL (reference sequence). After removal of 5 bases from V and 7 bases from J, the junction contained 7 bases not matched to a gene. Original methodology: Reference gene primers were amplified, and this amplification served to estimate nucleated cell counts. Assay: immunoSEQ multiplex PCR; the TCRdb copy retains only in-frame clones and omits some. The V and J calls and clone size are taken from that table; D and trimming were inferred from the DNA. The data hold around 250,000 clones, with more than 70% observed a single time. The specimen sequenced was peripheral blood. The sequence derives from a woman older than 75 with COVID-19, enrolled during active disease. V and J are TRBV3-1 (or the pseudogene TRBV3-2) and TRBJ2-5, with TRBD2 matching over 7 bases. The CDR3 reads CASSVPGGGTQYF. CDR3 nucleotides: TGTGCCAGCAGCGTCCCGGGCGGGGGGACCCAGTACTTC.